This T cell receptor (beta chain) was recovered during a study of OX40 agonist ivuxolimab in advanced cancers. CDR1 is MNHNS and CDR2 is SASEGT in the germline V gene. Trimming removed 3 bases at V and 5 bases at J, with 17 bases between. The CDR3 extends over 17 amino acids. The assay was immunoSEQ multiplex PCR, and TCRdb's table has in-frame clones only and misses some. The table includes 15,000 to 25,000 clones, 85% to 90% detected once. The TCR was taken from an adult with an advanced solid tumor such as melanoma, head and neck, liver or kidney cancer. The rearrangement joins TRBV6-1 to TRBJ2-6, with D hard to call. The sample consisted of CD4+ or CD8+ T cells sorted from blood, taken in a trial of the OX40 agonist ivuxolimab. The CDR3 nucleotides read TGTGCCAGCAGTGACCCCATGGAACAAAGTCGGGCCAACGTCCTGACTTTC. Protein sequence: CASSDPMEQSRANVLTF.